Below, 6 T cell receptor beta chains from the same sample are listed, as sequenced in a study of T-cell reconstitution after alpha-beta-depleted transplantation in children. Using unique molecular identifiers, the investigators prepared the TCRbeta library. Each CDR3 protein gets one entry after TCRdb re-called the PCR reads with MiXCR. The sample has some 840,000 distinct CDR3 sequences, 16% seen once. This specimen consisted of PBMCs, mostly from graft donor cells, obtained 360 days after TCRalphabeta/CD19-depleted stem cell transplant. The receptors here all came from a male patient aged 5 to 17 who had a stem cell transplant for acute lymphoblastic leukemia, so the T cells may come from the graft donor.

This clonotype was found a few times. The rearrangement joins TRBV5-1 to TRBJ1-6; TRBD1 matches at 12 bases. Per the germline V gene, CDR1 is SGHRS and CDR2 is YFSETQ. V dropped 0 bases and J dropped 6; count of bases not matched to a gene: 4. CDR3 length equals 17 residues. CDR3 amino acids: CASSLAGTGGINSPLHF. CDR3 DNA: TGCGCCAGCAGCTTGGCCGGGACAGGGGGCATTAATTCACCCCTCCACTTT. The full variable domain, in which reference TRBV5-1 and TRBJ1-6 provide the parts outside the CDR3, is KAGVTQTPRYLIKTRGQQVTLSCSPISGHRSVSWYQQTPGQGLQFLFEYFSETQRNKGNFPGRFSGRQFSNSRSEMNVSTLELGDSALYLCASSLAGTGGINSPLHFGNGTRLTVT.

In this sample, this clonotype turned up a few times. This sequence joins TRBV13 and TRBJ2-1; 11 nucleotides match TRBD1. The J segment lost 8 bases and the V segment lost 5 bases, leaving 8 bases of the junction unmatched. Germline V gene data show CDR1 as PRHDT and CDR2 as FYEKMQ (reference sequence). This CDR3 has 15 residues. The CDR3 is CASSPGTGGTDEQFF. The CDR3 nucleotides are TGTGCCAGCAGCCCCGGGACAGGGGGAACGGATGAGCAGTTCTTC.

In its sample, this clonotype was seen a few times. The chain couples TRBV13 to TRBJ2-5, with 7 bases lining up with TRBD2. The CDR3 loop spans 16 amino acids. Germline CDR1 reads PRHDT; CDR2 reads FYEKMQ (reference sequence). V trimming: 5 bases; J trimming: 4 bases; junction bases outside the gene matches: 13. The CDR3 nucleotides are TGTGCCAGCAGCCGACGCGGCCAGCGGGATCCAGAGACCCAGTACTTC. It yields the protein CASSRRGQRDPETQYF. The full variable domain, with the rest looked up from reference TRBV13 and TRBJ2-5, is AAGVIQSPRHLIKEKRETATLKCYPIPRHDTVYWYQQGPGQDPQFLISFYEKMQSDKGSIPDRFSAQQFSDYHSELNMSSLELGDSALYFCASSRRGQRDPETQYFGPGTRLLVL.

This clonotype was found a few times. V is TRBV20-1 and J is TRBJ2-3; 8 positions match TRBD2. V shed 6 bases, J shed 0 bases, and the junction held 5 bases outside the gene matches. The germline gives CDR1 DFQATT, CDR2 SNEGSKA (reference sequence). This CDR3 region has 14 residues. CDR3 DNA: TGCAGTGCGGGGAGCGGGAGTAGCACAGATACGCAGTATTTT. Its protein is CSAGSGSSTDTQYF.

This clonotype appeared many times. The chain carries TRBV20-1 and TRBJ2-7, with 8 bases identical to TRBD1. The CDR3 is 14 residues long. Unmatched junction bases numbered 8, after V lost 3 bases and J lost 4 bases. Per germline, CDR1 DFQATT and CDR2 SNEGSKA (reference sequence). The DNA of the CDR3 is TGCAGTGCTAGTCTTGGCAGGGGGCGGTACGAGCAGTACTTC. Translating gives CSASLGRGRYEQYF.

This chain connects TRBV5-1 to TRBJ2-7; 8 bases are a match to TRBD1. Germline trimming cut 5 bases from V and 2 bases from J; bases unmatched to any gene: 3. Germline CDR1 is SGHRS and CDR2 is YFSETQ. This CDR3 comprises 13 residues. The CDR3, as DNA: TGCGCCAGCAGGGAACAGGGGGCCTACGAGCAGTACTTC. The encoded protein is CASREQGAYEQYF. Filled out from reference TRBV5-1 and TRBJ2-7, the complete variable domain reads KAGVTQTPRYLIKTRGQQVTLSCSPISGHRSVSWYQQTPGQGLQFLFEYFSETQRNKGNFPGRFSGRQFSNSRSEMNVSTLELGDSALYLCASREQGAYEQYFGPGTRLTVT.